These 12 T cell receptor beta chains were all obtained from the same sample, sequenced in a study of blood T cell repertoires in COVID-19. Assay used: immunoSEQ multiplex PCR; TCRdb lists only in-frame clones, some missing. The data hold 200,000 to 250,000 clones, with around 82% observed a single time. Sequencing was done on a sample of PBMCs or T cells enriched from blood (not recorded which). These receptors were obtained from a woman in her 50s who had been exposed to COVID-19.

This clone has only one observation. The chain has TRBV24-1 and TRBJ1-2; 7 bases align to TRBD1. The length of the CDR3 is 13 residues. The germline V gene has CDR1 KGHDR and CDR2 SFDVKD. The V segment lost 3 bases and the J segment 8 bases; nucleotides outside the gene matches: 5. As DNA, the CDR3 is TGTGCCACCAGTGATCTCAGGGGGAACGGCTACACCTTC. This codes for CATSDLRGNGYTF.

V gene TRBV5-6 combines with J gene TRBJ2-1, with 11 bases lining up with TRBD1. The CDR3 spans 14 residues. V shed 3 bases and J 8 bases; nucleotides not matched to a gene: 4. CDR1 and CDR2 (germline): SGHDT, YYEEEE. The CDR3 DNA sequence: TGTGCCAGCAGCTCGGACAGGGGGCTCTATGAGCAGTTCTTC. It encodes CASSSDRGLYEQFF.

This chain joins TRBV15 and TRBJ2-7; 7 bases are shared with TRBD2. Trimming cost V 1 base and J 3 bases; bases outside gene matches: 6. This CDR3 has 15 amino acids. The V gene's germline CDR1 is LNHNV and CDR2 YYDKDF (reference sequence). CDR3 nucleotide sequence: TGTGCCACCAGCAGAGTAGGCGGGAGCGGCTACGAGCAGTACTTC. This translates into CATSRVGGSGYEQYF.

The DNA for the CDR3 is TGTGCCAGCAGTTACTCCGCGTCCTACGAGCAGTACTTC. This encodes CASSYSASYEQYF. The chain carries TRBV6-6 and TRBJ2-7; D is ambiguous. Trimming removed 0 bases at V and 1 base at J, with 4 bases between. CDR1 is MNHNY and CDR2 is SVGAGI in the germline V gene (reference sequence). The CDR3 covers 13 residues.

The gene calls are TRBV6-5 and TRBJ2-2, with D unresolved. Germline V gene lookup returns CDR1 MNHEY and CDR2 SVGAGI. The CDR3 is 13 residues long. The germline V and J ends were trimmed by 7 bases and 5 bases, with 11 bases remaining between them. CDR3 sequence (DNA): TGTGCCAGCAATGCGGTTAGTACCGGGGAGCTGTTTTTT. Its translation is CASNAVSTGELFF.

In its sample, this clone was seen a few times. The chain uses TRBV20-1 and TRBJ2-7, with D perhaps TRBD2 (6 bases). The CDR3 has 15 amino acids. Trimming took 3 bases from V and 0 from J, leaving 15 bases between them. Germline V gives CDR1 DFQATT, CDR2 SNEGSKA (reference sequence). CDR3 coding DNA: TGCAGTGCTAGTAGGCCGGGACTCGGCTCCTACGAGCAGTACTTC. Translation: CSASRPGLGSYEQYF.

The CDR3 nucleotides read TGCGCCAGCAGCCAAGAAATCGCGGCACCTCGTGTGCATTTT. Translating it yields CASSQEIAAPRVHF. The chain employs TRBV4-3 and TRBJ1-5; no firm D call. The CDR3 sequence is 14 residues long. Germline V gene data show CDR1 as LGHNA and CDR2 as YSLEER. V lost 0 bases, J lost 15 bases, and 18 bases lay in between.

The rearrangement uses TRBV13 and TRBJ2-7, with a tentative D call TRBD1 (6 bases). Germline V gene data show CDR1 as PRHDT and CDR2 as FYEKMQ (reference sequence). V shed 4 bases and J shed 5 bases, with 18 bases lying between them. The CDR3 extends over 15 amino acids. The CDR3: CASSSRGRGVHEQYF. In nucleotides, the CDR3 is TGTGCCAGCAGCTCAAGGGGCAGGGGAGTCCACGAGCAGTACTTC.

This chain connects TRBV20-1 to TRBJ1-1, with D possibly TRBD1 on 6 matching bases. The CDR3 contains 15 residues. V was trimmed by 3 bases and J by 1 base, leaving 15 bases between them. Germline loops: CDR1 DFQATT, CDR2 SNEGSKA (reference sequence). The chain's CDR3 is CSASNVGGANTEAFF. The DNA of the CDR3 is TGCAGTGCTAGTAATGTTGGGGGGGCGAACACTGAAGCTTTCTTT.

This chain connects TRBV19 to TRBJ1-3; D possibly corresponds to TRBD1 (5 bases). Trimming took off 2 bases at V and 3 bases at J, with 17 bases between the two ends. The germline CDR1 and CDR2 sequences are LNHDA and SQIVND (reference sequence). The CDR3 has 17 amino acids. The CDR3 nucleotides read TGTGCCAGTAGTATAATTGGGCAGCCGGGGGATGGAAACACCATATATTTT. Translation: CASSIIGQPGDGNTIYF. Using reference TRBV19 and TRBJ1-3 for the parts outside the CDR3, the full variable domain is DGGITQSPKYLFRKEGQNVTLSCEQNLNHDAMYWYRQDPGQGLRLIYYSQIVNDFQKGDIAEGYSVSREKKESFPLTVTSAQKNPTAFYLCASSIIGQPGDGNTIYFGEGSWLTVV.

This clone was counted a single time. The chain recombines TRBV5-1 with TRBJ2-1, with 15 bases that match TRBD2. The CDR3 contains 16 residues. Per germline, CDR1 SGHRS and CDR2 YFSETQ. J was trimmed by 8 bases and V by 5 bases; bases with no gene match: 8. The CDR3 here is CASRYGLAGGPHEQFF. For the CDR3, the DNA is TGCGCCAGCAGATACGGACTAGCGGGGGGGCCCCATGAGCAGTTCTTC.

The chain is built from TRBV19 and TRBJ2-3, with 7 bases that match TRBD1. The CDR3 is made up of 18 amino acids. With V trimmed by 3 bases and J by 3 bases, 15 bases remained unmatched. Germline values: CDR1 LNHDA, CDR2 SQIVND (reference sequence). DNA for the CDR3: TGTGCCAGTAGTATCCGGCCGGCAACAGGGGCGAGGACAGATACGCAGTATTTT. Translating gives CASSIRPATGARTDTQYF.